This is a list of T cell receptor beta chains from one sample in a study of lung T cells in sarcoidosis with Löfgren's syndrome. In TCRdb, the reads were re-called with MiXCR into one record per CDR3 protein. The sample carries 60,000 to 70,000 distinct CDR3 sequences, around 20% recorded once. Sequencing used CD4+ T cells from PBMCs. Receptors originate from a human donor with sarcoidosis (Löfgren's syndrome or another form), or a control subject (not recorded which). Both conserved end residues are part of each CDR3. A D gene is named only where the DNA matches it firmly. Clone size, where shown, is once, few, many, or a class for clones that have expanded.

cdr3_nt: TGCAGTGCTATGGCCAGGGGCAATGAAGCTTTCTTT
cdr3_aa: CSAMARGNEAFF
d_call: -
j_call: TRBJ1-1
clone_size: many
v_call: TRBV20-1

cdr3_nt: TGTGCCAGCAGCGTCGGGACTAGCGGGAGCTACGAGCAGTACTTC
cdr3_aa: CASSVGTSGSYEQYF
d_call: TRBD2
j_call: TRBJ2-7
clone_size: many
v_call: TRBV7-9

cdr3_nt: TGTGCCGGTAGTATAGCGGGAGGGATCGCAGACAATGAGCAGTTCTTC
cdr3_aa: CAGSIAGGIADNEQFF
d_call: TRBD2
j_call: TRBJ2-1
clone_size: -
v_call: TRBV19

cdr3_nt: TGTGCCAGCAGCTCGGACAGGGGACCAGAGACCCAGTACTTC
cdr3_aa: CASSSDRGPETQYF
d_call: TRBD1
j_call: TRBJ2-5
clone_size: once
v_call: TRBV7-9

cdr3_nt: TGTGCCAGCAAACACAAGGGGACTTCACAGTCCTATAATTCACCCCTCCACTTT
cdr3_aa: CASKHKGTSQSYNSPLHF
d_call: -
j_call: TRBJ1-6
clone_size: many
v_call: TRBV27

cdr3_nt: TGCAGTGCTAGACCCGGGACAGTTAAAGAGACCCAGTACTTC
cdr3_aa: CSARPGTVKETQYF
d_call: TRBD1
j_call: TRBJ2-5
clone_size: many
v_call: TRBV20-1

cdr3_nt: TGTGCCAGCAGTTACTCCCACAGGGGTAACAATTCACCCCTCCACTTT
cdr3_aa: CASSYSHRGNNSPLHF
d_call: TRBD1
j_call: TRBJ1-6
clone_size: many
v_call: TRBV6-6

cdr3_nt: TGTGCCAGCAGCTTGGCTCAGGGGTTCTACTATGGCTACACCTTC
cdr3_aa: CASSLAQGFYYGYTF
d_call: -
j_call: TRBJ1-2
clone_size: -
v_call: TRBV5-4

cdr3_nt: TGTGCCAGTAGCTCATTAGCGGGAGGGCTGTACAATGAGCAGTTCTTC
cdr3_aa: CASSSLAGGLYNEQFF
d_call: TRBD2
j_call: TRBJ2-1
clone_size: many
v_call: TRBV19

cdr3_nt: TGTGCCAGCAGCTTAGACGCCACTTTCCGCCCTGGGGCCAACGTCCTGACTTTC
cdr3_aa: CASSLDATFRPGANVLTF
d_call: -
j_call: TRBJ2-6
clone_size: -
v_call: TRBV11-2

cdr3_nt: TGCGCCAGCAGGTTGACACGGAACACTGAAGCTTTCTTT
cdr3_aa: CASRLTRNTEAFF
d_call: -
j_call: TRBJ1-1
clone_size: -
v_call: TRBV5-1

cdr3_nt: TGTGCCAGCATACCGACAGGGGGCATGAACACTGAAGCTTTCTTT
cdr3_aa: CASIPTGGMNTEAFF
d_call: TRBD1
j_call: TRBJ1-1
clone_size: -
v_call: TRBV12-3/TRBV12-4

cdr3_nt: TGTGCCAGCAGCTCCACAGGGAGTGGGGACTATGGCTACACCTTC
cdr3_aa: CASSSTGSGDYGYTF
d_call: -
j_call: TRBJ1-2
clone_size: -
v_call: TRBV11-2

cdr3_nt: TGTGCCAGCAGTAGAGGGGGGACAACTACAGGGGAACTGTTTTTT
cdr3_aa: CASSRGGTTTGELFF
d_call: TRBD1
j_call: TRBJ1-4
clone_size: many
v_call: TRBV28

cdr3_nt: TGTGCCACCAGTCCAGGACATCCGGTTTTTTATGGCTACACCTTC
cdr3_aa: CATSPGHPVFYGYTF
d_call: -
j_call: TRBJ1-2
clone_size: -
v_call: TRBV24-1

cdr3_nt: TGTGCCAGCAGCTTAGTAGCGGGGGGCGCAGATACGCAGTATTTT
cdr3_aa: CASSLVAGGADTQYF
d_call: TRBD2
j_call: TRBJ2-3
clone_size: many
v_call: TRBV11-2

cdr3_nt: TGTGCCAGCAACGCCGACAGGCTGAACACTGAAGCTTTCTTT
cdr3_aa: CASNADRLNTEAFF
d_call: -
j_call: TRBJ1-1
clone_size: many
v_call: TRBV6-1

cdr3_nt: TGTGCCAGCAGCTCGAACAAGGGGCGGATTATGAACACTGAAGCTTTCTTT
cdr3_aa: CASSSNKGRIMNTEAFF
d_call: -
j_call: TRBJ1-1
clone_size: -
v_call: TRBV5-4

cdr3_nt: TGTGCCAGCAGTGAAATAGGAGAAAACTATGGCTACACCTTC
cdr3_aa: CASSEIGENYGYTF
d_call: -
j_call: TRBJ1-2
clone_size: many
v_call: TRBV6-1

cdr3_nt: TGTGCCAGCTCACCTATGATAGGGGAGTCAGACTATGGCTACACCTTC
cdr3_aa: CASSPMIGESDYGYTF
d_call: -
j_call: TRBJ1-2
clone_size: -
v_call: TRBV18

cdr3_nt: TGTGCCAGCAGCTTCAATCCGGGACAGGGCAGTGAGCAGTTCTTC
cdr3_aa: CASSFNPGQGSEQFF
d_call: TRBD1
j_call: TRBJ2-1
clone_size: -
v_call: TRBV7-6

cdr3_nt: TGTGCCAGCAGTTCTCAAGCTAGCGGAGCGCGAGAGCAGTACTTC
cdr3_aa: CASSSQASGAREQYF
d_call: TRBD2
j_call: TRBJ2-7
clone_size: medium-sized
v_call: TRBV28

cdr3_nt: TGTGCCAGCAGCCTTGGACAGACTTACAATGAGCAGTTCTTC
cdr3_aa: CASSLGQTYNEQFF
d_call: -
j_call: TRBJ2-1
clone_size: many
v_call: TRBV7-2

cdr3_nt: TGCAGCGTTCCCTCCCAGGGGGTCTATGGCTACACCTTC
cdr3_aa: CSVPSQGVYGYTF
d_call: TRBD1
j_call: TRBJ1-2
clone_size: few
v_call: TRBV29-1

cdr3_nt: TGTGCCAGCAGCGTTTCTACAGGGGCTATGAACACTGAAGCTTTCTTT
cdr3_aa: CASSVSTGAMNTEAFF
d_call: TRBD1
j_call: TRBJ1-1
clone_size: -
v_call: TRBV9

cdr3_nt: TGTGCCAGCCAGTCAGGGGAAGTAGGCGAGCGGTACTTC
cdr3_aa: CASQSGEVGERYF
d_call: -
j_call: TRBJ2-7
clone_size: -
v_call: TRBV5-4

cdr3_nt: TGTGCCAGCAGCTCCGGAGGCCATAGCAATCAGCCCCAGCATTTT
cdr3_aa: CASSSGGHSNQPQHF
d_call: -
j_call: TRBJ1-5
clone_size: many
v_call: TRBV12-3/TRBV12-4

cdr3_nt: TGTGCCAGCAGAGGACAGGGGGCAGATACGCAGTATTTT
cdr3_aa: CASRGQGADTQYF
d_call: TRBD1
j_call: TRBJ2-3
clone_size: -
v_call: TRBV12-3/TRBV12-4

cdr3_nt: TGTGCCAGTAGTCTCAGACAGGCCTATCAGCCCCAGCATTTT
cdr3_aa: CASSLRQAYQPQHF
d_call: -
j_call: TRBJ1-5
clone_size: few
v_call: TRBV19

cdr3_nt: TGTGCCACCAGCGGGACAGGGGGAAGCAATCAGCCCCAGCATTTT
cdr3_aa: CATSGTGGSNQPQHF
d_call: TRBD1
j_call: TRBJ1-5
clone_size: few
v_call: TRBV24-1

cdr3_nt: TGCAGTGCCAGCAGTACCCGGGAGACCCAGTACTTC
cdr3_aa: CSASSTRETQYF
d_call: -
j_call: TRBJ2-5
clone_size: -
v_call: TRBV20-1

cdr3_nt: TGCGCCAGCAGCAAACCGGATGGGTCTAATGAAAAACTGTTTTTT
cdr3_aa: CASSKPDGSNEKLFF
d_call: -
j_call: TRBJ1-4
clone_size: -
v_call: TRBV4-1

cdr3_nt: TGTGCCACCAGCTCCCAGAGGCAGGTGGGCTACGAGCAGTACTTC
cdr3_aa: CATSSQRQVGYEQYF
d_call: -
j_call: TRBJ2-7
clone_size: many
v_call: TRBV15

cdr3_nt: TGTGCCAGCTCCCGACTCCCGGGACTAGTTCTTGCAGAGACCCAGTACTTC
cdr3_aa: CASSRLPGLVLAETQYF
d_call: TRBD2
j_call: TRBJ2-5
clone_size: few
v_call: TRBV18

cdr3_nt: TGTGCCAGCAGGGGATCCGGGGTCCTGGGTGAGCAGTTCTTC
cdr3_aa: CASRGSGVLGEQFF
d_call: -
j_call: TRBJ2-1
clone_size: many
v_call: TRBV2

cdr3_nt: TGTGCCAGCAGCCCCAGGGGGGGGGGCCGCGATACGCAGTATTTT
cdr3_aa: CASSPRGGGRDTQYF
d_call: -
j_call: TRBJ2-3
clone_size: -
v_call: TRBV12-3/TRBV12-4

cdr3_nt: TGTGCCAGCAGCGGGAGGGGGGGGATGAACACTGAAGCTTTCTTT
cdr3_aa: CASSGRGGMNTEAFF
d_call: -
j_call: TRBJ1-1
clone_size: few
v_call: TRBV7-9

cdr3_nt: TGTGCCAGCAGTCCTCTTGAGGGGCGCGTTACTGAAGCTTTCTTT
cdr3_aa: CASSPLEGRVTEAFF
d_call: -
j_call: TRBJ1-1
clone_size: many
v_call: TRBV28

cdr3_nt: TGTGCCAGCAGAATCGGGGCCCTAAACACTGAAGCTTTCTTT
cdr3_aa: CASRIGALNTEAFF
d_call: -
j_call: TRBJ1-1
clone_size: many
v_call: TRBV6-1

cdr3_nt: TGTGCCAGCAGTTCGACTAGCTCACCCTTTCGGGAGCAGTTCTTC
cdr3_aa: CASSSTSSPFREQFF
d_call: TRBD2
j_call: TRBJ2-1
clone_size: -
v_call: TRBV28

cdr3_nt: TGTGCCAGCAGCTTAGAGGGGGTCTTTAGAGGCTACACCTTC
cdr3_aa: CASSLEGVFRGYTF
d_call: -
j_call: TRBJ1-2
clone_size: -
v_call: TRBV7-2

cdr3_nt: TGCAGTGCTAGAAATCAACTAGCGGGGGGGAACAGCTACAATGAGCAGTTCTTC
cdr3_aa: CSARNQLAGGNSYNEQFF
d_call: TRBD2
j_call: TRBJ2-1
clone_size: -
v_call: TRBV20-1

cdr3_nt: TGTGCCAGCAGCTGGGACAGGGGCACTGAAGCTTTCTTT
cdr3_aa: CASSWDRGTEAFF
d_call: TRBD1
j_call: TRBJ1-1
clone_size: few
v_call: TRBV7-2

cdr3_nt: TGCAGCGTTGAACGAGGGACAGGCCTTCGGAACACTGAAGCTTTCTTT
cdr3_aa: CSVERGTGLRNTEAFF
d_call: TRBD1
j_call: TRBJ1-1
clone_size: -
v_call: TRBV29-1

cdr3_nt: TGTGCCAGCAGCTCGCTCGGAGGGATTGAGACAGATACGCAGTATTTT
cdr3_aa: CASSSLGGIETDTQYF
d_call: -
j_call: TRBJ2-3
clone_size: -
v_call: TRBV5-4

cdr3_nt: TGTGCCAGCAGCTTGGATGTAAAAGAGACCCAGTACTTC
cdr3_aa: CASSLDVKETQYF
d_call: -
j_call: TRBJ2-5
clone_size: few
v_call: TRBV5-4

cdr3_nt: TGTGCCAGCAGCTTAGCGGCGTCGGGAGGCCGCTCCTACAATGAGCAGTTCTTC
cdr3_aa: CASSLAASGGRSYNEQFF
d_call: TRBD2
j_call: TRBJ2-1
clone_size: many
v_call: TRBV7-2

cdr3_nt: TGTGCCAGCATTCAGGACACTGAAGCTTTCTTT
cdr3_aa: CASIQDTEAFF
d_call: -
j_call: TRBJ1-1
clone_size: few
v_call: TRBV28

cdr3_nt: TGCAGTGCTAGAGCGGGAGGGGGCGGTGGGGCCAACGTCCTGACTTTC
cdr3_aa: CSARAGGGGGANVLTF
d_call: -
j_call: TRBJ2-6
clone_size: many
v_call: TRBV20-1

cdr3_nt: TGTGCCAGCAGCTTGGGCCAGACTGGAAACACCATATATTTT
cdr3_aa: CASSLGQTGNTIYF
d_call: -
j_call: TRBJ1-3
clone_size: many
v_call: TRBV2